The entry that follows covers one T cell receptor (beta chain) sequence. Its specificity is not known. This sample is drawn from a study of cytomegalovirus exposure and HLA in healthy donors. The PCR contained 60 Vbeta and 13 Jbeta primers. Authors' processing steps: An analysis performed later counted 60 million to 90 million unique TCR beta chains (around 10 million of them shared). Clones were read by immunoSEQ multiplex PCR, and TCRdb kept only the in-frame ones, dropping some. The V and J calls and clone size come from that table; D and trimming were worked out from the DNA. The sample consists of 150,000 to 200,000 clones, over 75% of them appearing once. Study-level findings and limits: A link between a missense DCLRE1C variant and TCR beta V- and J-gene trimming emerged from a later analysis. For most TCR beta V segments, an earlier analysis put the productive rate at about 87% or about 30% of the time. In a later analysis, DRB1 alleles had the most associated TCRs; HLA-C alleles the fewest.

The V gene end was trimmed by 2 bases and the J gene end by 9 bases; junction bases not matched to a gene: 13. Germline CDR1 reads SGHRS; CDR2 reads YFSETQ. The CDR3 length is 17 residues. This rearrangement joins TRBV5-1 to TRBJ2-1, with TRBD2 matching over 11 bases. The sequence was collected from a girl under three years old in good health and CMV-seronegative. Sequenced: PBMCs. The CDR3 sequence: CASSFPLVAGGQSEQFF. The CDR3 coding sequence is TGCGCCAGCAGCTTTCCCCTGGTAGCGGGGGGGCAGAGTGAGCAGTTCTTC. Complete variable domain (other parts from reference TRBV5-1 and TRBJ2-1): KAGVTQTPRYLIKTRGQQVTLSCSPISGHRSVSWYQQTPGQGLQFLFEYFSETQRNKGNFPGRFSGRQFSNSRSEMNVSTLELGDSALYLCASSFPLVAGGQSEQFFGPGTRLTVL.